This TCR beta chain was documented in a study of cytomegalovirus exposure and HLA in healthy donors. The overall study: An earlier analysis found 117 million unique TCR beta sequences from roughly 170 million T cells. The study's findings and limits: Being productive about 90% or about 30% of the time was typical of most TCR beta V segments in an earlier analysis. As confirmed in vitro, a few CMV-associated chains were specific for CMV antigens.

This PCR relied on a set of 60 Vbeta primers and 13 Jbeta primers. This table comes from immunoSEQ multiplex PCR, and its TCRdb copy is limited to in-frame clones, with some not included. The repertoire has roughly 130,000 clones, 73% of them found once; the top ten carry 1.3%. About this clone itself: The antigen is not known.

Trimming removed 3 bases from V and 9 bases from J, with 12 bases in between. Per germline, CDR1 SGHTA and CDR2 FQGNSA. CDR3 length: 14 amino acids. Material for sequencing was PBMCs. The rearrangement joins TRBV7-2 to TRBJ1-6; TRBD1 is a possible D gene (5 bases). The sequence derives from a woman aged 40 to 50 in good health and CMV-seronegative. The CDR3 sequence: CASSFTGERSPLHF. CDR3 DNA sequence: TGTGCCAGCAGCTTTACAGGAGAACGTTCACCCCTCCACTTT.